Sequencing of this T cell receptor beta chain was carried out in a study of T cell changes during pregnancy in multiple sclerosis. Method: immunoSEQ multiplex PCR; TCRdb's copy keeps in-frame clones and lacks some. The data hold over 25,000 clones, with roughly 91% observed a single time. This CDR3 has 18 amino acids. Germline values: CDR1 LNHNV, CDR2 YYDKDF (reference sequence). With V trimmed by 2 bases and J by 6 bases, 14 bases remained unmatched. This rearrangement joins TRBV15 to TRBJ2-3; TRBD2 agrees at 10 bases. The input for sequencing was CD8+ T cells from peripheral blood mononuclear cells, taken in the second trimester of pregnancy. This TCR was recovered from a female donor in good health, enrolled as a control in a pregnancy study. CDR3 DNA sequence: TGTGCCACCAGCAGAACGACGGTGAGCGGGGGGGCATTGGATACGCAGTATTTT. Protein product: CATSRTTVSGGALDTQYF. Combining the CDR3 with reference TRBV15 and TRBJ2-3 gives the whole variable domain DAMVIQNPRYQVTQFGKPVTLSCSQTLNHNVMYWYQQKSSQAPKLLFHYYDKDFNNEADTPDNFQSRRPNTSFCFLDIRSPGLGDTAMYLCATSRTTVSGGALDTQYFGPGTRLTVL.